This TCR beta chain was sequenced for a study of cytomegalovirus exposure and HLA in healthy donors. Losses at the gene ends were 6 bases for V and 4 bases for J; bases not matched to a gene: 5. The CDR3 is 13 amino acids. Germline V gene data show CDR1 as LNHDA and CDR2 as SQIVND (reference sequence). The study's findings and limits: Accurate prediction of HLA-A and HLA-B alleles (for most subjects) was reportedly achieved from TCR beta sequences. CMV antigen specificity of three CMV-associated chains was confirmed in vitro.

PCR used 60 Vbeta primers and 13 Jbeta primers. Original methodology: It was a later analysis that counted 75 million to 90 million unique TCR beta chains, of which roughly 11 million were shared. Clones were sequenced by immunoSEQ multiplex PCR, and TCRdb holds only the in-frame ones, with some missing. V and J calls plus clone size are reproduced from that table; the DNA served to infer D and trimming. The sample lists about 180,000 clones, around three quarters seen once, with about 1.9% in the top ten. About this clone itself: The antigen is undetermined.

This chain joins TRBV19 and TRBJ2-5, with 7 bases that match TRBD2. The sequenced material came from PBMCs. This receptor was obtained from a woman aged 25 to 39 in good health and CMV-seronegative. This CDR3 reads CASRQTGGETQYF. The DNA for the CDR3 is TGTGCCAGTAGACAGACGGGGGGAGAGACCCAGTACTTC.